A selection of T cell receptor beta chains follows, all from one sample in a study of blood T cell repertoires in COVID-19. Produced via immunoSEQ multiplex PCR; TCRdb's table is partial and in-frame only. The table records more than 70,000 clones, about nine tenths of them present only once. The sequenced sample consisted of peripheral blood. Every receptor here comes from a man in his fifties or sixties with active or convalescent COVID-19. Both conserved end residues are part of each CDR3. Fields, in order: clone size, CDR3 length, D gene, V gene, J gene, CDR3 protein, CDR3 DNA. The D gene is left open where the match is weak. Only part of the rows carry a size: once, few, many, or a class if the clone is expanded.

.	17	TRBD1	TRBV18	TRBJ1-3	CASSPQGQAFSGNTIYF	TGTGCCAGCTCACCACAGGGACAGGCTTTCTCTGGAAACACCATATATTTT
.	13	.	TRBV28	TRBJ1-3	CASSLTGRNTIYF	TGTGCCAGCAGTTTAACAGGGCGAAACACCATATATTTT
.	14	TRBD2	TRBV10-3	TRBJ2-5	CATRRGGLQETQYF	TGTGCCACCCGGCGGGGGGGACTCCAAGAGACCCAGTACTTC
.	16	.	TRBV5-1	TRBJ1-1	CASKASGGGLNTEAFF	TGCGCCAGCAAAGCCTCGGGAGGCGGGCTAAACACTGAAGCTTTCTTT
.	15	TRBD1	TRBV6-5	TRBJ2-6	CASSLQGAGANVLTF	TGTGCCAGCAGCCTTCAGGGGGCTGGGGCCAACGTCCTGACTTTC
.	16	.	TRBV9	TRBJ2-7	CASSPRDRQRSYEQYF	TGTGCCAGCAGCCCCAGAGACAGGCAACGCTCCTACGAGCAGTACTTC
.	18	.	TRBV23-1	TRBJ1-6	CASSHEIIQGWDNSPLHF	TGCGCCAGCAGTCACGAAATTATACAGGGATGGGATAATTCACCCCTCCACTTT
once	15	.	TRBV10-3	TRBJ2-3	CAISPGVMITDTQYF	TGTGCCATCAGCCCAGGGGTTATGATCACAGATACGCAGTATTTT
.	13	.	TRBV10-3	TRBJ1-1	CAISGSADTEAFF	TGTGCCATCAGTGGGAGCGCTGACACTGAAGCTTTCTTT
.	14	TRBD1	TRBV5-5	TRBJ1-1	CASSLLDRGTEAFF	TGTGCCAGCAGCTTGCTGGACAGGGGGACTGAAGCTTTCTTT
.	13	.	TRBV6-1	TRBJ1-5	CASSDGLRQPQHF	TGTGCCAGCAGTGATGGGTTGAGGCAGCCCCAGCATTTT
.	13	.	TRBV10-3	TRBJ2-5	CAIRPTGQETQYF	TGTGCCATCAGACCGACAGGCCAAGAGACCCAGTACTTC
.	14	TRBD1	TRBV7-9	TRBJ2-5	CASSLTGGDETQYF	TGTGCCAGCAGCTTAACAGGGGGTGACGAGACCCAGTACTTC
.	13	.	TRBV5-1	TRBJ2-2	CASSLADTGELFF	TGCGCCAGCAGCTTGGCCGACACCGGGGAGCTGTTTTTT
.	17	.	TRBV19	TRBJ2-2	CASSIDPRDSNTGELFF	TGTGCCAGTAGTATAGATCCGCGGGACAGTAACACCGGGGAGCTGTTTTTT
.	13	.	TRBV9	TRBJ2-1	CASSVDLAQEQFF	TGTGCCAGCAGCGTAGATTTAGCCCAGGAGCAGTTCTTC
.	17	.	TRBV11-3	TRBJ1-2	CASSLDPPRQGHYGYTF	TGTGCCAGCAGCTTAGATCCCCCTCGGCAGGGGCACTATGGCTACACCTTC
.	13	TRBD2	TRBV7-9	TRBJ2-1	CAVSGGLDNEQFF	TGTGCCGTAAGCGGGGGGTTGGATAATGAGCAGTTCTTC
.	16	TRBD1	TRBV19	TRBJ2-6	CATAETGLLGANVLTF	TGTGCCACCGCCGAGACAGGGCTCCTTGGGGCCAACGTCCTGACTTTC
.	14	TRBD1	TRBV5-6	TRBJ2-7	CASSLFGQGYEQYF	TGTGCCAGCAGCTTGTTCGGACAGGGGTACGAGCAGTACTTC
.	15	TRBD1	TRBV6-1	TRBJ1-5	CASSESWGTDQPQHF	TGTGCCAGCAGTGAATCCTGGGGGACAGATCAGCCCCAGCATTTT
.	15	TRBD1	TRBV7-6	TRBJ2-5	CASSIGQGATETQYF	TGTGCCAGCAGCATAGGACAGGGGGCGACGGAGACCCAGTACTTC
.	16	.	TRBV27	TRBJ1-6	CASSSYSDWPNSPLHF	TGTGCCAGCAGTTCTTATTCTGACTGGCCGAATTCACCCCTCCACTTT
.	16	TRBD1	TRBV3-1/TRBV3-2	TRBJ2-7	CASSQVGDRVFQEQYF	TGTGCCAGCAGCCAAGTTGGTGACAGGGTATTCCAAGAGCAGTACTTC
few	16	TRBD2	TRBV5-1	TRBJ2-1	CASRLGGGTTYNEQFF	TGCGCCAGCAGGTTGGGTGGGGGGACTACCTACAATGAGCAGTTCTTC
.	17	TRBD2	TRBV15	TRBJ2-2	CATSRIGGGVNTGELFF	TGTGCCACCAGCAGAATCGGCGGGGGGGTGAACACCGGGGAGCTGTTTTTT
.	15	.	TRBV10-3	TRBJ1-1	CAISEYMQENTEAFF	TGTGCCATCAGTGAGTATATGCAGGAGAACACTGAAGCTTTCTTT
.	15	TRBD1	TRBV19	TRBJ1-2	CASSVLTGDVSGYTF	TGTGCCAGTAGTGTTTTGACAGGGGACGTATCTGGCTACACCTTC
.	14	.	TRBV18	TRBJ2-7	CASSPPGLPYEQYF	TGTGCCAGCTCACCCCCTGGACTGCCATACGAGCAGTACTTC
.	17	.	TRBV4-1	TRBJ1-5	CASSQDPGRAGNQPQHF	TGCGCCAGCAGCCAAGATCCGGGCAGGGCCGGCAATCAGCCCCAGCATTTT
.	13	.	TRBV19	TRBJ1-1	CASSKQGETEAFF	TGTGCCAGTAGTAAACAGGGTGAAACTGAAGCTTTCTTT
.	16	TRBD1	TRBV6-5	TRBJ1-6	CASSYVGQGWGSPLHF	TGTGCCAGCAGTTACGTAGGACAGGGATGGGGTTCACCCCTCCACTTT
.	16	TRBD2	TRBV14	TRBJ2-3	CASSQLAGASQDTQYF	TGTGCCAGCAGCCAACTAGCGGGGGCGTCCCAGGATACGCAGTATTTT
.	14	TRBD1	TRBV19	TRBJ2-7	CASSPRDRTYEQYF	TGTGCCAGTAGTCCCAGGGACAGAACCTACGAGCAGTACTTC
.	14	.	TRBV7-8	TRBJ1-2	CASSLSTGNYGYTF	TGTGCCAGCAGCTTATCCACAGGGAACTATGGCTACACCTTC
.	15	.	TRBV5-1	TRBJ2-5	CASSSGMGGQETQYF	TGCGCCAGCAGTTCGGGTATGGGGGGCCAAGAGACCCAGTACTTC
.	15	TRBD1	TRBV11-3	TRBJ1-1	CASSPGQGMNTEAFF	TGTGCCAGCAGCCCCGGACAGGGGATGAACACTGAAGCTTTCTTT
.	14	TRBD1	TRBV6-2/TRBV6-3	TRBJ2-5	CASSSTGGSETQYF	TGTGCCAGCAGTTCGACAGGGGGCTCTGAGACCCAGTACTTC
.	16	.	TRBV2	TRBJ1-4	CASSLQGPVTNEKLFF	TGTGCCAGCAGTCTACAGGGTCCTGTAACTAATGAAAAACTGTTTTTT
.	15	.	TRBV6-4	TRBJ1-2	CASSDGEQTIFGYTF	TGTGCCAGCAGTGACGGGGAGCAGACGATTTTTGGCTACACCTTC
.	13	TRBD1	TRBV28	TRBJ1-5	CATGQFSNQPQHF	TGTGCCACGGGACAGTTTAGCAATCAGCCCCAGCATTTT
.	15	.	TRBV19	TRBJ1-1	CASRLTGTMNTEAFF	TGTGCCAGTAGACTAACCGGGACAATGAACACTGAAGCTTTCTTT
.	15	.	TRBV21-1	TRBJ2-5	CASSPPGGLQETQYF	TGTGCCAGCAGCCCCCCCGGCGGCTTACAAGAGACCCAGTACTTC
.	11	TRBD1	TRBV6-2/TRBV6-3	TRBJ2-1	CASSDAGGQFF	TGTGCCAGCAGTGACGCAGGGGGGCAGTTCTTC
.	15	.	TRBV6-1	TRBJ2-2	CASSEGRGLTGELFF	TGTGCCAGCAGTGAAGGGCGGGGCCTCACCGGGGAGCTGTTTTTT
.	15	TRBD1	TRBV28	TRBJ1-6	CASSSGQGENSPLHF	TGTGCCAGCAGTTCCGGACAGGGAGAAAATTCACCCCTCCACTTT
.	15	.	TRBV2	TRBJ2-6	CASRQGTAGANVLTF	TGTGCCAGCAGACAGGGTACGGCTGGGGCCAACGTCCTGACTTTC
.	13	.	TRBV19	TRBJ2-3	CARTRRGTDTQYF	TGTGCCCGTACGAGGAGGGGAACAGATACGCAGTATTTT
.	16	TRBD1	TRBV7-2	TRBJ2-7	CASSSHPPGQGYEQYF	TGTGCCAGCAGCTCGCACCCACCGGGACAGGGATACGAGCAGTACTTC
.	13	TRBD1	TRBV5-6	TRBJ2-1	CASSFGTGYEQFF	TGTGCCAGCAGCTTTGGGACAGGCTATGAGCAGTTCTTC
few	12	.	TRBV11-2	TRBJ1-6	CASSAGQLALHF	TGTGCCAGCAGCGCGGGCCAGCTGGCCCTCCACTTT
.	14	.	TRBV6-5	TRBJ2-3	CASSYGEVSDTQYF	TGTGCCAGCAGTTACGGGGAGGTATCAGATACGCAGTATTTT
.	16	.	TRBV7-2	TRBJ2-3	CASSWRAPNTRDTQYF	TGTGCCAGCAGCTGGCGGGCTCCCAACACAAGGGATACGCAGTATTTT
.	11	.	TRBV27	TRBJ2-7	CASSPGIEQYF	TGTGCCAGCAGTCCCGGTATCGAGCAGTACTTC
.	13	.	TRBV11-3	TRBJ1-1	CASSLESDSEAFF	TGTGCCAGCAGCTTAGAGAGCGACAGTGAAGCTTTCTTT
once	10	.	TRBV6-5	TRBJ2-1	CASSGVEQFF	TGTGCCAGCAGCGGGGTTGAGCAGTTCTTC
.	14	TRBD1	TRBV27	TRBJ2-3	CASRSQGAADTQYF	TGTGCCAGCAGGTCACAGGGGGCCGCAGATACGCAGTATTTT
.	15	.	TRBV6-2/TRBV6-3	TRBJ2-5	CASSYSTGNQETQYF	TGTGCCAGCAGTTACTCGACGGGAAACCAAGAGACCCAGTACTTC
.	16	.	TRBV15	TRBJ1-3	CATSRDGRGSGNTIYF	TGTGCCACCAGCAGAGATGGACGGGGCTCTGGAAACACCATATATTTT
.	17	TRBD1	TRBV19	TRBJ1-6	CASSPQTGGQYNSPLHF	TGTGCCAGTAGTCCTCAGACAGGGGGCCAGTATAATTCACCCCTCCACTTT